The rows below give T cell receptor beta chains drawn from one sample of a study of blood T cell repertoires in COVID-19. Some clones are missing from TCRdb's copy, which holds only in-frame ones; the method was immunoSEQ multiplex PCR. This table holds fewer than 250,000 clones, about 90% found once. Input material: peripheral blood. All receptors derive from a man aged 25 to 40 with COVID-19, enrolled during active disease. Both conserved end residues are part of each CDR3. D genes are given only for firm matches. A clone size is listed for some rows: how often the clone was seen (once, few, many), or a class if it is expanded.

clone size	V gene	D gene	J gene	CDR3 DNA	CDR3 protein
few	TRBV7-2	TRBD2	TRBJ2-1	TGTGCCAGCAGCCCCAGCGGGGAGCACTACAATGAGCAGTTCTTC	CASSPSGEHYNEQFF
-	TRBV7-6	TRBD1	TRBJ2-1	TGTGCCAGCAGCTTAGCGGACAGGGGGCTTCCTGAGCAGTTCTTC	CASSLADRGLPEQFF
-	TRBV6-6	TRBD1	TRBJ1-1	TGTGCCAGCAGTCACCCGACGACAGGGTTGAACACTGAAGCTTTCTTT	CASSHPTTGLNTEAFF
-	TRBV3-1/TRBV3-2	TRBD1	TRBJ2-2	TGTGCCAGCAGCCAAGGACAGGGGGCCGGGGAGCTGTTTTTT	CASSQGQGAGELFF
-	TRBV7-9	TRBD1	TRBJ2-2	TGTGCCAGCAGCTTAGAGGGACAGGCATTCGTCGGGGAGCTGTTTTTT	CASSLEGQAFVGELFF
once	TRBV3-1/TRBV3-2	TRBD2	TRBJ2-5	TGTGCCAGCAGCCGGAAGGCGGGGGTAACACAAGAGACCCAGTACTTC	CASSRKAGVTQETQYF
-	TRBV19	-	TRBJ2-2	TGTGCCAGTAGTATAGATCCAGGAATGGTTCGGGAGCTGTTTTTT	CASSIDPGMVRELFF
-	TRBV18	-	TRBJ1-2	TGTGCCAGCTCACCAAACGATGGCAATGACTACACCTTC	CASSPNDGNDYTF
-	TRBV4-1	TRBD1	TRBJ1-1	TGCGCCAGCAGTTATAGAACAGGGGGAAACACTGAAGCTTTCTTT	CASSYRTGGNTEAFF
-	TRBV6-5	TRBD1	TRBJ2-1	TGTGCCAGCAACCAGGGGGAAATGGTCCACAATGAGCAGTTCTTC	CASNQGEMVHNEQFF
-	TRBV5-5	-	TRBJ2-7	TGTGCCAGCAGCTTTAGCTCCTACGAGCAGTACTTC	CASSFSSYEQYF
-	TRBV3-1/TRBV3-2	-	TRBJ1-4	TGTGCCAGCAGCCCGAATGCGAATGAAAAACTGTTTTTT	CASSPNANEKLFF
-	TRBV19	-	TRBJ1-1	TGTGCCAGTAGTATAGACAGGAACACTGAAGCTTTCTTT	CASSIDRNTEAFF
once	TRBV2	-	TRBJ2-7	TGTGCCAGCGGCGGAAGCGCCTACGAGCAGTACTTC	CASGGSAYEQYF
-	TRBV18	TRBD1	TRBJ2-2	TGTGCCAGCTCACCACACGACAGGGTGGATACCGGGGAGCTGTTTTTT	CASSPHDRVDTGELFF
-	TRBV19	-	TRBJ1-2	TGTGCCAGTAGTATAAATTTTCGGGACTACAACTATGGCTACACCTTC	CASSINFRDYNYGYTF
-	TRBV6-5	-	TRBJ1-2	TGTGCCAGCAGTTACTCACAGTCGCCCAGCTATGGCTACACCTTC	CASSYSQSPSYGYTF
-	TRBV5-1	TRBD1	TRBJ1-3	TGCGCCAGCAGTTCCAGGGGGCGAGGAAACACCATATATTTT	CASSSRGRGNTIYF
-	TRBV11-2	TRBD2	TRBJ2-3	TGTGCCAGCACTCACCCCCTAGCGGGGAGCACAGATACGCAGTATTTT	CASTHPLAGSTDTQYF
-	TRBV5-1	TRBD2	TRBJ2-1	TGCGCCAGCAGCTCGCTAGCGGGGGGGCAGGGTCTGTTCTTC	CASSSLAGGQGLFF
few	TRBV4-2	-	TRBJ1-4	TGTGCCAGCAGCCAAAACCCGAACCAGGGAGAAAAACTGTTTTTT	CASSQNPNQGEKLFF
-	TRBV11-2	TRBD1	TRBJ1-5	TGTGCCAGCAGTCGGACAGGGCTAAATCAGCCCCAGCATTTT	CASSRTGLNQPQHF
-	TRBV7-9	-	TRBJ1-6	TGTGCCAGCAGCTTATGGGGCGCCGATTCACCCCTCCACTTT	CASSLWGADSPLHF
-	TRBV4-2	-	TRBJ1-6	TGTGCCAGCAGCCAAGATCGGGACAAGGTGCGTAATTCACCCCTCCACTTT	CASSQDRDKVRNSPLHF
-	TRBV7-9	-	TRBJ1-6	TGTGCCAGCAGGCGTGGGGCCGGTGATTATAATTCACCCCTCCACTTT	CASRRGAGDYNSPLHF
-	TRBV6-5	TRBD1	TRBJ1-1	TGTGCCAGCAGTAAGGGACAGGGTCTTGAAGCTTTCTTT	CASSKGQGLEAFF
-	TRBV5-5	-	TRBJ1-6	TGTGCCAGCAGCTCCCCAGGGTTGGGTTCACCCCTCCACTTT	CASSSPGLGSPLHF
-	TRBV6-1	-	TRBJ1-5	TGTGCCAGCAGTGGGGCCCGAGTGCGTAATAGCAATCAGCCCCAGCATTTT	CASSGARVRNSNQPQHF
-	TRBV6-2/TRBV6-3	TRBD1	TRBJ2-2	TGTGCCAGCAGTCAGCCGGGACAGGGGCGTACCGGGGAGCTGTTTTTT	CASSQPGQGRTGELFF
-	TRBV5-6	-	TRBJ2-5	TGTGCCAGCAGTCAGGGGGAGACCCAGTACTTC	CASSQGETQYF
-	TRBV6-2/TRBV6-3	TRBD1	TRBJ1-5	TGTGCCAGCAGTTCCTACAGGGGGCTCCTTGGTGGGAATCAGCCCCAGCATTTT	CASSSYRGLLGGNQPQHF
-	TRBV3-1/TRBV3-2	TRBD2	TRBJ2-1	TGTGCCAGCAGCCAAGAGGGGAGCGGGGCACGAAATGAGCAGTTCTTC	CASSQEGSGARNEQFF
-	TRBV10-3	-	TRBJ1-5	TGTGCCATCAGTGAGTCCGGGAACTATCAGCCCCAGCATTTT	CAISESGNYQPQHF
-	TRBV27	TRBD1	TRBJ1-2	TGTGCCAGCAGTAACCCGGGACAGGCGAATGGCTACACCTTC	CASSNPGQANGYTF
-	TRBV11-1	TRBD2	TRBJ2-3	TGTGCCAGCAGCCAGGTCGGCGGGGGAGCCGGGGCTACGCAGTATTTT	CASSQVGGGAGATQYF
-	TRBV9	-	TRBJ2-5	TGTGCCAGCAGCGTAGGTGGCACCAACCAAGAGACCCAGTACTTC	CASSVGGTNQETQYF
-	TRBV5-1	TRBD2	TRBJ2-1	TGCGCCAGCAGCTTGGGACTAGCGAGGTCCTACAATGAGCAGTTCTTC	CASSLGLARSYNEQFF
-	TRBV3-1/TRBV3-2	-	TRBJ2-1	TGTGCCAGCAGAATCGGGGGCAATGAGCAGTTCTTC	CASRIGGNEQFF
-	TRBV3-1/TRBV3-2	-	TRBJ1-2	TGTGCCAGCAGCCAAGAGATGGGGGGGCTGGGTGGCTACACCTTC	CASSQEMGGLGGYTF
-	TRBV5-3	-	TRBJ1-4	TGTGCCAGAAGCTTCCGGCAGGATAATGAAAAACTGTTTTTT	CARSFRQDNEKLFF
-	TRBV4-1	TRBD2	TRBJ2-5	TGCGCCAGCAGCTTCCTAGCGGACCAAGAGACCCAGTACTTC	CASSFLADQETQYF
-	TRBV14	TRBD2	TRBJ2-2	TGTGCCAGCAGCCAAGAGGCGGGGGGCGTCTACACCGGGGAGCTGTTTTTT	CASSQEAGGVYTGELFF
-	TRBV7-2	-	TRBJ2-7	TGTGCCAGCAGCTTAGATGGCGGGACAGCACTCTACGAGCAGTACTTC	CASSLDGGTALYEQYF
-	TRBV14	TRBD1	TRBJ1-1	TGTGCCAGCAGCCAACCCGGGACAGGGAGACTTGACACTGAAGCTTTCTTT	CASSQPGTGRLDTEAFF
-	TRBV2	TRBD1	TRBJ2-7	TGTGCCAGCAATCCCGACAGGGCGACCTACGAGCAGTACTTC	CASNPDRATYEQYF
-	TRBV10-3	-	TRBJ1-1	TGTGCCATCAGTGAGTCGGGGGGTAACACTGAAGCTTTCTTT	CAISESGGNTEAFF
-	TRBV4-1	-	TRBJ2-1	TGCGCCAGCAGCCAAGATCCCCAAGCCCCCTACAATGAGCAGTTCTTC	CASSQDPQAPYNEQFF
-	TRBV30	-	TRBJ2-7	TGTGCCTGGAGTGTACATCGGGGGGCGAGATACTTC	CAWSVHRGARYF
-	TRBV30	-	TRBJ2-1	TGTGCCTGGAGTGGCAGGGTTTACAATGAGCAGTTCTTC	CAWSGRVYNEQFF
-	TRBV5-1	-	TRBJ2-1	TGCGCCAGCAGCTTGTCACAGGCCCTCTACAATGAGCAGTTCTTC	CASSLSQALYNEQFF
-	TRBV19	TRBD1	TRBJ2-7	TGTGCCAGTTCCGGGACAGGGGGCTGGGAGCAGTACTTC	CASSGTGGWEQYF
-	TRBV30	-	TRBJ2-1	TGTGCCGGAGAGGTCGGTGGCAGTCCAGACGATGAGCAGTTCTTC	CAGEVGGSPDDEQFF
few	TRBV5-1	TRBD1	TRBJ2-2	TGCGCCAGCAGCTTGGTTCTATGGACGACAGGGGTTTACACCGGGGAGCTGTTTTTT	CASSLVLWTTGVYTGELFF
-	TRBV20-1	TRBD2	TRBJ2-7	TGCAGTGCTAGTCCGGGGGGGCGCGGCGAGCAGTACTTC	CSASPGGRGEQYF
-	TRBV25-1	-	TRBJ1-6	TGTGCCAGCAGAGCGGGGGCGGGGACTAATTCACCCCTCCACTTT	CASRAGAGTNSPLHF